The 23 T cell receptor beta chains given below trace back to one sample, sequenced in a study of T cell changes during pregnancy in multiple sclerosis. Assay: immunoSEQ multiplex PCR; the TCRdb copy retains only in-frame clones and omits some. The repertoire holds 37,000 or so clones, with about 94% as singletons. The source material was peripheral blood, sampled in the third trimester of pregnancy. The receptors stem from a female donor with multiple sclerosis, enrolled in a pregnancy study.

V usage is TRBV19 and J usage is TRBJ1-1; 7 nucleotides agree with TRBD1. The J segment lost 0 bases and the V segment lost 5 bases, leaving 9 bases of the junction unmatched. This CDR3 is 16 amino acids long. Germline V lookup: CDR1 LNHDA, CDR2 SQIVND (reference sequence). CDR3 nucleotides: TGTGCCAGTAGTGCCGGCGGGACAGACCTGAACACTGAAGCTTTCTTT. Its translation: CASSAGGTDLNTEAFF.

The V gene is TRBV7-6, the J gene TRBJ2-3; D is possibly TRBD1 (5 bases). The germline V gene encodes CDR1 SGHVS and CDR2 FNYEAQ. This CDR3 has 14 amino acids. Trimming stripped 3 bases from V and 0 bases from J, with 7 bases between. CDR3 loop: CASSFAGSTDTQYF. CDR3 nucleotide sequence: TGTGCCAGCAGCTTTGCAGGGAGCACAGATACGCAGTATTTT.

The chain links TRBV5-6 to TRBJ2-2; 8 bases align to TRBD1. This CDR3 comprises 16 residues. With V trimmed by 7 bases and J by 2 bases, 10 bases remained unmatched. Germline CDR1 and CDR2: SGHDT and YYEEEE. This CDR3 is CASVLSGGHNTGELFF. DNA for the CDR3: TGTGCCAGCGTTCTTTCAGGGGGCCATAACACCGGGGAGCTGTTTTTT.

CDR3 DNA sequence: TGTGCCAGCCACGCGACAGGGGACACTGAAGCTTTCTTT. It codes for CASHATGDTEAFF. The rearrangement uses TRBV19 and TRBJ1-1; the match to TRBD1 covers 8 bases. From germline, CDR1 is LNHDA and CDR2 SQIVND (reference sequence). The CDR3 sequence is 13 residues long. Germline trimming cut 9 bases from V and 3 bases from J; bases unmatched to any gene: 6.

This chain uses TRBV7-2 with TRBJ1-2, with a possible D match to TRBD1 (6 bases). The CDR3 length is 14 residues. The germline V gene encodes CDR1 SGHTA and CDR2 FQGNSA. V was shortened by 5 bases and J by 4 bases, with 14 bases between the two germline ends. The CDR3 DNA reads as TGTGCCAGCAGCCGAGATGGACAGCTCTATGGCTACACCTTC. Translated, it gives CASSRDGQLYGYTF.

The chain carries TRBV30 and TRBJ1-2; 9 nucleotides align to TRBD1. After removal of 5 bases from V and 6 bases from J, the junction contained 16 bases not matched to a gene. The V gene's germline CDR1 is GTSNPN and CDR2 SVGIG (reference sequence). The CDR3 length is 16 residues. DNA of the CDR3: TGTGCCTGGGCGACGGTCCGTACGGGACAGGGACATGGCTACACCTTC. This encodes CAWATVRTGQGHGYTF.

The V gene is TRBV7-9, the J gene TRBJ2-2; 11 nucleotides align to TRBD2. Germline V CDR1 and CDR2: SEHNR, FQNEAQ (reference sequence). Trimming took 5 bases from V and 6 from J; bases not matched to a gene: 2. The CDR3 runs to 14 residues. Written as DNA, the CDR3 is TGTGCCAGCAGCCTACTAGCGGGGGCCGGGGAGCTGTTTTTT. This encodes CASSLLAGAGELFF. Using reference TRBV7-9 and TRBJ2-2 for the parts outside the CDR3, the full variable domain is DTGVSQNPRHKITKRGQNVTFRCDPISEHNRLYWYRQTLGQGPEFLTYFQNEAQLEKSRLLSDRFSAERPKGSFSTLEIQRTEQGDSAMYLCASSLLAGAGELFFGEGSRLTVL.

V gene TRBV6-5 combines with J gene TRBJ1-1, with D tentatively TRBD1 (5 bases). Per germline, CDR1 MNHEY and CDR2 SVGAGI. The CDR3 contains 13 residues. Trimming stripped 5 bases from V and 1 base from J, with 8 bases between. The CDR3 region has the DNA TGTGCCAGCAGTAATACAGGGAACACTGAAGCTTTCTTT. Translating it yields CASSNTGNTEAFF.

This sequence joins TRBV27 and TRBJ2-3; 14 bases line up with TRBD2. V lost 3 bases and J lost 3; bases outside the gene matches: 2. This CDR3 region has 16 residues. Germline V gene lookup returns CDR1 MNHEY and CDR2 SMNVEV (reference sequence). CDR3 DNA: TGTGCCAGCAGTTTGAGACTAGCGGGAGGGACAGATACGCAGTATTTT. Translating gives CASSLRLAGGTDTQYF.

This chain joins TRBV18 and TRBJ1-1; D might be TRBD1 (5 bases). V was clipped by 3 bases and J by 3 bases, with 17 bases between them. Germline CDR1 and CDR2: KGHSH and LQKENI. The CDR3 is 16 amino acids. The CDR3 DNA follows: TGTGCCAGCTCACCCCGTTCGCAGGGTCAGTACACTGAAGCTTTCTTT. It encodes CASSPRSQGQYTEAFF. Full variable domain (missing parts from reference TRBV18 and TRBJ1-1): NAGVMQNPRHLVRRRGQEARLRCSPMKGHSHVYWYRQLPEEGLKFMVYLQKENIIDESGMPKERFSAEFPKEGPSILRIQQVVRGDSAAYFCASSPRSQGQYTEAFFGQGTRLTVV.

The V call is TRBV7-7, the J call TRBJ2-5; possibly TRBD2 for D (5 bases). This CDR3 region has 14 residues. Trimming removed 5 bases at V and 0 bases at J, with 10 bases between. CDR1 is SSHAT, CDR2 FNYEAQ, per germline (reference sequence). The CDR3 DNA sequence: TGTGCCAGCAGCCTTGGACTGAACCAAGAGACCCAGTACTTC. Translated: CASSLGLNQETQYF.

The chain has TRBV29-1 and TRBJ2-1; the match to TRBD2 covers 11 bases. Germline CDR1 reads SQVTM; CDR2 reads ANQGSEA. This CDR3 is built from 16 residues. Trimming cost V 7 bases and J 0 bases; bases outside gene matches: 8. The chain's CDR3 is CSASTSGASSYNEQFF. CDR3 coding DNA: TGCAGCGCCTCGACTAGCGGGGCGAGCTCCTACAATGAGCAGTTCTTC.

This clone showed up just once. The V call is TRBV30, the J call TRBJ2-1; 11 nucleotides match TRBD2. The CDR3 is made up of 15 amino acids. The V gene's germline CDR1 is GTSNPN and CDR2 SVGIG (reference sequence). The V segment lost 5 bases and the J segment 10 bases; nucleotides outside the gene matches: 13. Here the CDR3 reads CAWQSTGLAEREQFF. The CDR3 DNA sequence: TGTGCCTGGCAAAGCACGGGACTAGCGGAACGAGAGCAGTTCTTC.

The gene calls are TRBV5-5 and TRBJ2-1, with 9 bases fitting TRBD2. The germline V gene has CDR1 SGHKS and CDR2 YYEKEE (reference sequence). V lost 2 bases to trimming and J lost 0 bases; unmatched junction nucleotides: 0. CDR3 size: 15 residues. This chain's CDR3 is CASSLLAGSYNEQFF. CDR3 nucleotide sequence: TGTGCCAGCAGCTTACTAGCGGGCTCCTACAATGAGCAGTTCTTC.

Concerning this clone itself: An end of the junction differs from the germline gene, which may be a read error. The genes are TRBV20-1 and TRBJ1-1; D gene uncertain. This CDR3 has 11 amino acids. Per germline, CDR1 DFQATT and CDR2 SNEGSKA (reference sequence). CDR3 DNA: TGCAGAGCTACTAGGAACACTGAAGCTTTCTTT. This translates into CRATRNTEAFF.

The chain links TRBV2 to TRBJ2-3; TRBD2 aligns across 9 bases. Germline loops: CDR1 SNHLY, CDR2 FYNNEI. The CDR3 loop spans 14 amino acids. Trimming at V came to 8 bases and at J to 2 bases, leaving 5 bases not matched to a gene. Here the CDR3 reads CASAGTSPTDTQYF. For the CDR3, the DNA is TGTGCCAGCGCCGGGACTAGCCCCACAGATACGCAGTATTTT.

V and J are TRBV21-1 and TRBJ2-1; TRBD2 was called by the table and not checked on the DNA. TRBV21-1 is annotated as a pseudogene. The CDR3 spans 15 residues. CDR3 DNA sequence: TGTGCCAGCAGGGATCCTAGCGGGTGGGGAGATGAGCAGTTCTTC. It codes for CASRDPSGWGDEQFF.

The genes are TRBV2 and TRBJ2-2, with TRBD2 identical over 10 bases. The CDR3 loop spans 16 amino acids. CDR1 SNHLY and CDR2 FYNNEI come from the germline V gene. J gave up 4 bases and V 6 bases, and 8 bases lay outside the gene matches. CDR3 protein: CASSVRLAGATGELFF. CDR3 sequence (DNA): TGTGCCAGCAGCGTACGGCTAGCGGGAGCCACCGGGGAGCTGTTTTTT.

This chain connects TRBV5-1 to TRBJ1-2, with TRBD1 identical over 9 bases. The CDR3 has 14 amino acids. The V segment lost 0 bases and the J segment 8 bases; nucleotides outside the gene matches: 5. CDR1 SGHRS and CDR2 YFSETQ come from the germline V gene. The CDR3 loop is CASSLGTGVSGYTF. CDR3 nucleotides: TGCGCCAGCAGCTTGGGGACAGGGGTGTCGGGCTACACCTTC.

The rearrangement joins TRBV5-8 to TRBJ2-2; the D gene is possibly TRBD2 (6 bases). The CDR3 covers 17 residues. Per germline, CDR1 SGHTS and CDR2 YDEGEE. V was trimmed by 0 bases and J by 1 base, leaving 13 bases between them. The CDR3 bases are TGTGCCAGCAGCTTGGTTCTCCTAGCGAAGAACACCGGGGAGCTGTTTTTT. Translation: CASSLVLLAKNTGELFF.

V and J are TRBV15 and TRBJ2-2; maybe TRBD1 (7 bases). The V gene lost 3 bases and the J gene lost 7 bases, with 12 bases spanning the gap. This CDR3 contains 14 residues. The germline CDR1 and CDR2 sequences are LNHNV and YYDKDF (reference sequence). The CDR3 region is CATSSRQGGGELFF. CDR3 in DNA: TGTGCCACCAGCAGTAGACAGGGAGGCGGGGAGCTGTTTTTT.

The rearrangement uses TRBV10-3 and TRBJ2-3, with 12 nucleotides matching TRBD2. CDR1 ENHRY and CDR2 SYGVKD come from the germline V gene. Trimming cost V 5 bases and J 5 bases; bases outside gene matches: 2. CDR3 length: 14 amino acids. For the CDR3, the DNA is TGTGCCATCAGTAGACTAGCGGGAGAAGATACGCAGTATTTT. It is translated as CAISRLAGEDTQYF.

The chain has TRBV5-1 and TRBJ1-5; D remains ambiguous. Germline CDR1 SGHRS, CDR2 YFSETQ. The CDR3 is made up of 14 amino acids. V was trimmed by 0 bases and J by 3 bases, leaving 7 bases between them. The CDR3 is CASSLGEYNQPQHF. The CDR3 coding sequence is TGCGCCAGCAGCTTGGGAGAGTACAATCAGCCCCAGCATTTT.